These T cell receptor beta chains were read from a single sample in a study of blood T cell dynamics during melanoma immunotherapy. Clones were sequenced by immunoSEQ multiplex PCR, and TCRdb holds only the in-frame ones, with some missing. This sample yields approximately 5,900 clones, of which around 90% are seen a single time; around 1.9% belongs to the top ten. Sequencing was performed on blood, taken from a patient treated with checkpoint blockade. These receptors were collected from a human donor with melanoma. The CDR3 runs from the conserved cysteine through the conserved F or W. Fields, in order: D gene, clone size, J gene, V gene, CDR3 protein, CDR3 DNA. A D gene is named only where the DNA matches it firmly. For some rows the clone size is stated as once, few or many, or as a class when expanded; others skip it.

D: -; size: -; J: TRBJ1-6; V: TRBV11-2; CDR3: CASSLAGDQYNSPLHF; DNA: TGTGCCAGCAGCTTAGCAGGGGATCAGTATAATTCACCCCTCCACTTT
D: -; size: -; J: TRBJ2-1; V: TRBV29-1; CDR3: CSVEPIRPSQQFF; DNA: TGCAGCGTTGAACCCATCCGACCGTCACAGCAGTTCTTC
D: TRBD1; size: -; J: TRBJ1-3; V: TRBV6-1; CDR3: CASSEAGRGLGNTIYF; DNA: TGTGCCAGCAGTGAAGCAGGCAGGGGGTTGGGAAACACCATATATTTT
D: -; size: -; J: TRBJ2-7; V: TRBV9; CDR3: CASSVAGSAYEQYF; DNA: TGTGCCAGCAGCGTAGCTGGGTCCGCCTACGAGCAGTACTTC
D: -; size: -; J: TRBJ1-1; V: TRBV27; CDR3: CASSRRGTVNTEAFF; DNA: TGTGCCAGCAGCCGCCGGGGGACGGTGAACACTGAAGCTTTCTTT
D: -; size: -; J: TRBJ1-1; V: TRBV9; CDR3: CASSGGLSGGSNTEAFF; DNA: TGTGCCAGCAGCGGCGGACTGAGCGGCGGTAGCAACACTGAAGCTTTCTTT
D: -; size: -; J: TRBJ2-7; V: TRBV28; CDR3: CASSLDQGPGEQYF; DNA: TGTGCCAGCAGTTTAGATCAGGGGCCGGGCGAGCAGTACTTC
D: -; size: -; J: TRBJ2-5; V: TRBV2; CDR3: CASEGTRQETQYF; DNA: TGTGCCAGCGAGGGGACACGCCAAGAGACCCAGTACTTC
D: -; size: -; J: TRBJ1-1; V: TRBV5-6; CDR3: CASSPTTGGDTEAFF; DNA: TGTGCCAGCAGCCCTACGACAGGAGGGGACACTGAAGCTTTCTTT
D: -; size: -; J: TRBJ1-2; V: TRBV5-1; CDR3: CASSLAMAGPRGYTF; DNA: TGCGCCAGCAGCTTGGCAATGGCAGGACCGAGGGGCTACACCTTC
D: -; size: -; J: TRBJ1-1; V: TRBV11-2; CDR3: CASSLDRVFTEAFF; DNA: TGTGCCAGCAGCTTAGATAGGGTTTTCACTGAAGCTTTCTTT
D: -; size: -; J: TRBJ1-5; V: TRBV6-5; CDR3: CASSSQAGPSNQPQHF; DNA: TGTGCCAGCAGTTCCCAGGCGGGGCCTAGCAATCAGCCCCAGCATTTT
D: -; size: -; J: TRBJ2-7; V: TRBV4-1; CDR3: CASSQDEVAGRAYEQYF; DNA: TGCGCCAGCAGCCAAGATGAAGTGGCAGGCCGAGCCTACGAGCAGTACTTC
D: -; size: -; J: TRBJ2-1; V: TRBV4-1; CDR3: CASSQRGSSYNEQFF; DNA: TGCGCCAGCAGCCAGAGGGGTAGTTCCTACAATGAGCAGTTCTTC
D: TRBD2; size: -; J: TRBJ2-5; V: TRBV7-2; CDR3: CASSLAPAGGGEETQYF; DNA: TGTGCCAGCAGCTTAGCGCCGGCGGGGGGTGGGGAAGAGACCCAGTACTTC
D: -; size: -; J: TRBJ2-5; V: TRBV10-3; CDR3: CAISELTRRETQYF; DNA: TGTGCCATCAGTGAGTTGACTAGAAGAGAGACCCAGTACTTC
D: -; size: -; J: TRBJ1-6; V: TRBV6-1; CDR3: CASSELGRGVNSPLHF; DNA: TGTGCCAGCAGTGAATTAGGCAGGGGAGTGAATTCACCCCTCCACTTT
D: TRBD1; size: -; J: TRBJ1-2; V: TRBV5-1; CDR3: CASSQRQGAYGYTF; DNA: TGCGCCAGCAGCCAACGACAGGGGGCTTATGGCTACACCTTC
D: -; size: -; J: TRBJ1-3; V: TRBV7-2; CDR3: CASSLGGTSTAGNTIYF; DNA: TGTGCCAGCAGCTTAGGAGGGACATCAACGGCTGGAAACACCATATATTTT
D: TRBD1; size: -; J: TRBJ2-1; V: TRBV27; CDR3: CASSLYSSGTDSYNEQFF; DNA: TGTGCCAGCAGTTTATATTCCTCCGGGACAGACTCCTACAATGAGCAGTTCTTC
D: -; size: -; J: TRBJ1-6; V: TRBV7-9; CDR3: CASSPIRQAGSPLHF; DNA: TGTGCCAGCAGCCCCATCAGACAGGCGGGTTCACCCCTCCACTTT
D: TRBD1; size: -; J: TRBJ2-7; V: TRBV7-2; CDR3: CASSLGTGVGEQYF; DNA: TGTGCCAGCAGCTTAGGGACAGGGGTTGGCGAGCAGTACTTC
D: -; size: few; J: TRBJ2-7; V: TRBV7-9; CDR3: CASSPDAGYEQYF; DNA: TGTGCCAGCAGCCCGGACGCGGGCTACGAGCAGTACTTC
D: -; size: -; J: TRBJ1-1; V: TRBV5-1; CDR3: CASSTHREETEAFF; DNA: TGCGCCAGCAGCACCCACCGGGAAGAAACTGAAGCTTTCTTT
D: TRBD1; size: -; J: TRBJ1-4; V: TRBV7-2; CDR3: CASSFGLNRGDEKLFF; DNA: TGTGCCAGCAGCTTCGGGTTGAACAGGGGAGATGAAAAACTGTTTTTT
D: -; size: -; J: TRBJ2-7; V: TRBV7-2; CDR3: CASSLELARTFTGQYF; DNA: TGTGCCAGCAGCTTAGAACTAGCCAGAACTTTTACTGGGCAGTACTTC
D: -; size: -; J: TRBJ1-2; V: TRBV7-2; CDR3: CASSFGPGPRMWGYTF; DNA: TGTGCCAGCAGCTTTGGCCCGGGACCAAGGATGTGGGGCTACACCTTC
D: -; size: -; J: TRBJ1-3; V: TRBV29-1; CDR3: CSAWGDIGNTIYF; DNA: TGCAGCGCATGGGGGGACATTGGAAACACCATATATTTT
D: -; size: -; J: TRBJ1-1; V: TRBV6-6; CDR3: CASSFQRNTEAFF; DNA: TGTGCCAGCAGTTTCCAGAGGAACACTGAAGCTTTCTTT
D: -; size: once; J: TRBJ1-2; V: TRBV7-2; CDR3: CASSLAEAGSLYGYTF; DNA: TGTGCCAGCAGCTTAGCGGAGGCAGGCTCACTCTATGGCTACACCTTC
D: TRBD1; size: few; J: TRBJ1-3; V: TRBV7-9; CDR3: CASSWGTVSGNTIYF; DNA: TGTGCCAGCAGCTGGGGGACAGTCTCTGGAAACACCATATATTTT
D: TRBD1; size: -; J: TRBJ1-1; V: TRBV19; CDR3: CASWGTGAGNTEAFF; DNA: TGTGCCAGTTGGGGGACAGGGGCGGGGAACACTGAAGCTTTCTTT
D: TRBD1; size: once; J: TRBJ1-6; V: TRBV5-1; CDR3: CASNPGQGFNSPLHF; DNA: TGCGCCAGCAATCCGGGACAGGGGTTCAATTCACCCCTCCACTTT
D: -; size: -; J: TRBJ1-2; V: TRBV5-1; CDR3: CASSLAANYGYTF; DNA: TGCGCCAGCAGCTTGGCGGCTAACTATGGCTACACCTTC
D: TRBD1; size: -; J: TRBJ2-7; V: TRBV19; CDR3: CASSTATGSSYEQYF; DNA: TGTGCCAGTAGTACCGCGACAGGGAGTTCCTACGAGCAGTACTTC